This record concerns one T cell receptor beta chain sequence. Assay used: immunoSEQ multiplex PCR; TCRdb lists only in-frame clones, some missing. Among roughly 760,000 clones listed, around 72% were seen once. The V end lost 7 bases, the J end lost 3 bases, and 15 bases lay between the germline ends. Germline CDR1 and CDR2: MNHEY and SVGAGI. This CDR3 has 14 residues. These data come from a study of shared clonotypes between healthy human individuals. The clonotype was recovered from a woman aged 25-40 years in good health. The source material was memory CD4+ T cells sorted from blood. The sample's subset: CD45RA-negative fraction. This rearrangement joins TRBV6-5 to TRBJ1-1, with a weak D call TRBD1 (5 bases). The DNA for the CDR3 is TGTGCCAGCATCAACCGAGGGGTCGACACTGAAGCTTTCTTT. The encoded protein is CASINRGVDTEAFF.